These T cell receptor beta chains were read from a single sample in a study of OX40 agonist ivuxolimab in advanced cancers. The assay was immunoSEQ multiplex PCR, and TCRdb's table has in-frame clones only and misses some. Of about 45,000 clones in the sample, roughly four fifths are singletons; the top ten hold approximately 2.3%. The sample here was CD4+ or CD8+ T cells sorted from blood, taken in a trial of the OX40 agonist ivuxolimab. The receptors come from an adult with an advanced solid tumor such as melanoma, head and neck, liver or kidney cancer. The CDR3 runs from the conserved cysteine through the conserved F or W.

v_gene,j_gene,CDR3aa
TRBV9,TRBJ2-2,CASSVTATNTGELFF
TRBV28,TRBJ1-4,CASKTNEKLFF
TRBV19,TRBJ1-4,CASSFSGTNEKLFF
TRBV1,TRBJ1-4,CTSSRTGGEKLFF
TRBV7-8,TRBJ2-6,CASSLSGRGSGANVLTF